This T cell receptor beta chain was observed in a study of blood T cell repertoires in COVID-19. Only in-frame clones appear in the TCRdb table, and some are missing; sequencing was by immunoSEQ multiplex PCR. The sample includes some 420,000 clones, roughly nine tenths of them seen just once. Participant-reported clinical history was the basis for cohort assignment. This CDR3 comprises 13 residues. Per germline, CDR1 MDHEN and CDR2 SYDVKM. V lost 5 bases and J lost 7; bases outside the gene matches: 7. The gene calls are TRBV28 and TRBJ1-1, with 7 positions matching TRBD1. The TCR originated in a man aged 30-40 years who had recovered from COVID-19. Sequencing input: PBMCs or T cells enriched from blood (not recorded which). The CDR3 sequence is CASSLTNRGEAFF. CDR3 nucleotide sequence: TGTGCCAGCAGTCTCACCAACAGGGGTGAAGCTTTCTTT.